One sample yielded the 20 T cell receptor beta chains listed below, sequenced in a study of breast tumors, draining lymph nodes, adjacent tissues. Samples came from axillary lymph nodes draining the breast cancer. TCRdb re-derived calls from the multiplex PCR reads in MiXCR, one entry per CDR3 protein. The sample carries 160,000 or so distinct CDR3 sequences, about 30% recorded once. Sequencing was performed on axillary lymph node tissue. All receptors derive from a female donor with breast cancer. Some clones in this sample may be carry-over from other donors' samples.

V gene TRBV19 combines with J gene TRBJ1-1; the D gene is possibly TRBD1 (6 bases). The CDR3 runs to 13 residues. The ends were cut back, 4 bases at V and 7 bases at J, with 13 bases in the middle. Germline assignment: CDR1 LNHDA and CDR2 SQIVND (reference sequence). The CDR3 spells CASSTTGSVEAFF. The CDR3, as DNA: TGTGCCAGTAGTACTACAGGGTCTGTTGAAGCTTTCTTT.

This clonotype appeared once. A read error may produce the germline difference seen at one junction end. The chain couples TRBV7-3 to TRBJ2-6; no definite D call. The CDR3 loop spans 11 amino acids. CDR1 and CDR2 from the germline V gene are SGHTA and FQGTGA. CDR3 amino acids: CASSLTRVEAF. CDR3 in DNA: TGTGCCAGCAGCTTAACTCGGGTGGAAGCTTTC.

This clonotype was seen a single time. Germline and junction disagree at one end, which may indicate a read error. The V gene is TRBV6-6, the J gene TRBJ1-1; D unclear. This CDR3 has 14 residues. Germline lookup yields CDR1 MNHNY and CDR2 SVGAGI (reference sequence). CDR3 residues: CASSHSGRNTEAFF. DNA of the CDR3: TGTGCCAGCAGTCACTCGGGCCGGAACACTGAAGCTTTCTTT.

This clonotype was detected many times. The chain recombines TRBV6-6 with TRBJ2-2; weak D call: TRBD1 (6 bases). Trimming left V 4 bases short and J 0 bases short, with 6 bases between. There are 14 residues in the CDR3. Germline-derived CDR1 and CDR2 are MNHNY and SVGAGI (reference sequence). This CDR3 is CASSWTANTGELFF. The CDR3 DNA is TGTGCCAGCAGTTGGACAGCGAACACCGGGGAGCTGTTTTTT.

This clonotype was detected many times. The chain uses TRBV6-2 or TRBV6-3 and TRBJ2-7, with 9 bases fitting TRBD1. CDR1 and CDR2 (germline): MNHEY, SVGEGT. The CDR3 contains 17 residues. Trimming took 2 bases from V and 3 from J; bases not matched to a gene: 11. The CDR3 coding sequence is TGTGCCAGCAGTTACCGATCCGGGACAGGGTTTGGCTACGAGCAGTACTTC. Protein product: CASSYRSGTGFGYEQYF.

The chain has TRBV12-3 or TRBV12-4 and TRBJ2-1; no clear D. The CDR3 spans 11 residues. Trimming removed 3 bases at V and 12 bases at J, with 9 bases between. This CDR3 reads CASSFARGQFF. The CDR3 DNA sequence: TGTGCCAGCAGTTTCGCCCGTGGGCAGTTCTTC.

This clonotype was seen repeatedly, ten times or more. The chain combines TRBV6-6 with TRBJ1-2; 7 nucleotides line up with TRBD1. Germline assignment: CDR1 MNHNY and CDR2 SVGAGI (reference sequence). With V trimmed by 5 bases and J by 4 bases, 7 bases remained unmatched. The CDR3 totals 14 residues. CDR3 in DNA: TGTGCCAGCAGTAGGGGACAGACTGGCTATGGCTACACCTTC. Translation: CASSRGQTGYGYTF.

This clonotype was detected many times. The rearrangement joins TRBV2 to TRBJ2-3; possible D gene TRBD2, 5 bases. Germline values: CDR1 SNHLY, CDR2 FYNNEI. The ends were cut back, 11 bases at V and 0 bases at J, with 12 bases in the middle. The CDR3 sequence is 13 residues long. The CDR3 DNA sequence: TGTGCCGGAGGAGGATTTAGCACAGATACGCAGTATTTT. Encoded protein: CAGGGFSTDTQYF.

Comment on this clonotype: This may arise from a read error, as a much more abundant clone is one base away. V usage is TRBV12-3 or TRBV12-4 and J usage is TRBJ2-5; TRBD1 aligns across 8 bases. Trimming took 5 bases from V and 4 from J; bases not matched to a gene: 3. The CDR3 is made up of 13 amino acids. This CDR3 reads CASSHTGGETQYF. Written as DNA, the CDR3 is TGTGCCAGCAGTCACACAGGGGGAGAGACCCAGTACTTC.

This clonotype was counted ten times or more. The chain is built from TRBV5-1 and TRBJ2-2; 7 bases are a match to TRBD2. V lost 7 bases to trimming and J lost 3 bases; unmatched junction nucleotides: 6. CDR1 is SGHRS, CDR2 YFSETQ, per germline. The CDR3 covers 14 residues. The CDR3 nucleotides read TGCGCCAGCTCTTGGGGGGGTGACACCGGGGAGCTGTTTTTT. Protein: CASSWGGDTGELFF.

In DNA form, the CDR3 reads TGCAGCGTTGCGCCAGCCCAGTACTTC. The encoded protein is CSVAPAQYF. V gene TRBV29-1 combines with J gene TRBJ2-5; D remains unclear. The CDR3 totals 9 residues. The V gene lost 4 bases and the J gene lost 9 bases, with 6 bases spanning the gap. CDR1 and CDR2 from the germline V gene are SQVTM and ANQGSEA. Supplemented by reference TRBV29-1 and TRBJ2-5, the full variable domain reads SAVISQKPSRDICQRGTSLTIQCQVDSQVTMMFWYRQQPGQSLTLIATANQGSEATYESGFVIDKFPISRPNLTFSTLTVSNMSPEDSSIYLCSVAPAQYFGPGTRLLVL.

Of note for this clonotype: A much bigger clone sits one base away, suggesting this may be a read error. The chain uses TRBV6-4 and TRBJ1-5; D not resolved. Germline values: CDR1 MRHNA, CDR2 SNTAGT. V lost 5 bases to trimming and J lost 4 bases, with 18 bases between them. The CDR3 consists of 16 residues. The CDR3 nucleotides are TGTGCCAGCAGTCCCGATAGACTGACAATTAATCAGCCCCAGCATTTT. Amino acid sequence: CASSPDRLTINQPQHF.

This clonotype was picked up many times. The chain combines TRBV12-3 or TRBV12-4 with TRBJ2-7, with D hard to call. The CDR3 totals 14 residues. V was pared by 5 bases and J by 1 base, with 12 bases between. DNA of the CDR3: TGTGCCAGCAGTCCCCAGGTTGGGTCCTACGAGCAGTACTTC. Residues: CASSPQVGSYEQYF.

This clonotype was detected many times. The V call is TRBV20-1, the J call TRBJ2-7; 11 bases map to TRBD2. Germline V gene data show CDR1 as DFQATT and CDR2 as SNEGSKA (reference sequence). The CDR3 loop spans 15 amino acids. V lost 5 bases to trimming and J lost 1 base; unmatched junction nucleotides: 7. For the CDR3, the DNA is TGCAGTGCTTGGTCACTAGCGGGAGTTTCCTACGAGCAGTACTTC. This translates into CSAWSLAGVSYEQYF.

In its sample, this clonotype was seen many times. V and J are TRBV9 and TRBJ2-5; D uncertain. CDR1 is SGDLS and CDR2 is YYNGEE in the germline V gene. V was pared by 4 bases and J by 5 bases, with 15 bases between. CDR3 length equals 14 residues. CDR3 DNA sequence: TGTGCCAGCAGCAAGGATACTCCGTGGGAGACCCAGTACTTC. Its protein is CASSKDTPWETQYF.

Note on this clonotype: Possible read error: a much larger clone is one base away. V is TRBV5-4 and J is TRBJ2-5, with D possibly called TRBD1 or TRBD2 (5 bases each). The V gene's germline CDR1 is SGHNT and CDR2 YYREEE (reference sequence). This CDR3 has 14 amino acids. This CDR3 reads CARSLAEGPGTQYF. CDR3 nucleotides: TGTGCCCGCAGCTTGGCCGAGGGGCCGGGGACCCAGTACTTC.

By share, this clonotype ranks as medium-sized. The CDR3 DNA sequence: TGTGCCAGCAGTGACCGGGGAACCTACTATGGCTACACCTTC. This translates into CASSDRGTYYGYTF. The rearrangement joins TRBV25-1 to TRBJ1-2; D not certain. This CDR3 has 14 amino acids. In germline, CDR1 is MGHDK, CDR2 SYGVNS. Between the trimmed V and J ends, which lost 3 bases and 3 bases, there was a span of 11 bases.

This clonotype came up many times. The rearrangement links TRBV10-1 to TRBJ2-3; 8 bases line up with TRBD1. The CDR3 is made up of 17 amino acids. Germline CDR1 WNHNN, CDR2 SYGVQD (reference sequence). The trim removed 1 base at V and 2 bases at J, leaving 8 bases unmatched. CDR3 bases: TGCGCCAGCAGTGAGTTGTCGGGACAGGTGCCCACAGATACGCAGTATTTT. Translation gives CASSELSGQVPTDTQYF.

This clonotype was counted at least ten times. The rearrangement joins TRBV20-1 to TRBJ2-7, with D possibly being TRBD1 or TRBD2 (5 bases each). V was clipped by 5 bases and J by 4 bases, with 15 bases between them. The germline V gene encodes CDR1 DFQATT and CDR2 SNEGSKA (reference sequence). The CDR3 has 13 amino acids. Written as DNA, the CDR3 is TGCAGTGCTCGACGAGGGGCGTCATACGAGCAGTACTTC. Its translation: CSARRGASYEQYF.

Of note for this clonotype: Given a much more abundant clone one base away, this may be a read error. CDR3 amino acids: CVSSFPRQPQHF. The CDR3 nucleotides read TGTGTCAGCAGTTTTCCTCGTCAGCCCCAGCATTTT. This sequence joins TRBV28 and TRBJ1-5; D remains unclear. From germline, CDR1 is MDHEN and CDR2 SYDVKM. The CDR3 contains 12 residues.